This record covers a single TCR beta chain. Germline trimming cut 4 bases from V and 6 bases from J; bases unmatched to any gene: 11. The length of the CDR3 is 17 residues. Germline CDR1 is SGHDN and CDR2 is FVKESK. This specimen comes from a study of blood T cell repertoires in COVID-19. Sequencing was performed with immunoSEQ multiplex PCR; in TCRdb, only in-frame clones are kept and a portion is missing. The repertoire holds about 150,000 clones, with about 86% as singletons. The sample taken for sequencing was PBMCs or T cells enriched from blood (not recorded which). The receptor's source is a man aged 50 to 59 who had recovered from COVID-19. The J gene is TRBJ2-2, the V gene TRBV14, with 10 bases aligning to TRBD1. CDR3 amino acids: CASSPFTGTGVPGELFF. The CDR3 DNA reads TGTGCCAGCAGCCCCTTTACCGGGACAGGGGTTCCCGGGGAGCTGTTTTTT.